The sequence of this T cell receptor (beta chain) was determined in a study of a mutant IDH1 vaccine in newly diagnosed glioma. The overall study: Of the patients given treatment, around 60% were male and around 38% were female, and a mean age of around 38 years was recorded. Earlier treatment was radiotherapy, temozolomide, or both, with most getting both.

V was clipped by 4 bases and J by 5 bases, with 17 bases between them. CDR1 is SGHTA and CDR2 is FQGNSA in the germline V gene. This CDR3 is 16 amino acids long. Sample time point: baseline, week 1 (first vaccination visit). Documented treatment: pre-vaccination baseline after standard-of-care therapy. Donor tumors were new WHO grade 3 or 4 IDH1-mutant, ATRX-lost astrocytomas. A note on this clone: Its target is unknown.

Clones were read by immunoSEQ multiplex PCR, and TCRdb kept only the in-frame ones, dropping some. Of around 88,000 clones in the sample, roughly 75% were seen once. Whole-study results and caveats: Of all patients, around 94% showed vaccine-induced immune responses.

The V gene is TRBV7-2, the J gene TRBJ2-2; maybe TRBD2 (6 bases). This material consisted of PBMCs, taken from a glioma patient treated with radiotherapy, temozolomide or both. This receptor was taken from a man in his forties with glioma. CDR3 nucleotides: TGTGCCAGCAGCTCCAGACTAGTGTGGCAGACCGGGGAGCTGTTTTTT. It specifies CASSSRLVWQTGELFF.